This T cell receptor beta chain was sequenced for a study of identical twins. Study-wide results and limits: Out-of-frame alpha sequences shared between twins exhibited an excess of low generation probability.

A single record per CDR3 protein comes from TCRdb applying MiXCR to the 5' RACE reads. The sample carries some 240,000 distinct CDR3 sequences, about 11% recorded once. At least ten counts were recorded for this clonotype. What it binds is not known. Healthy Caucasians alone served as donors. The CDR3 is made up of 13 amino acids. V lost 6 bases to trimming and J lost 12 bases, with 17 bases between them. The germline CDR1 and CDR2 sequences are MNHNS and SASEGT. The sequencing input was memory T cells sorted from blood. This rearrangement joins TRBV6-1 to TRBJ1-4; tentatively, D is TRBD1 (5 bases). The TCR sequence derives from a man in his fifties or sixties in good health. CDR3 in DNA: TGTGCCAGCAGGCGCGGAGTCCTAGGGGAACTGTTTTTT. It encodes CASRRGVLGELFF.